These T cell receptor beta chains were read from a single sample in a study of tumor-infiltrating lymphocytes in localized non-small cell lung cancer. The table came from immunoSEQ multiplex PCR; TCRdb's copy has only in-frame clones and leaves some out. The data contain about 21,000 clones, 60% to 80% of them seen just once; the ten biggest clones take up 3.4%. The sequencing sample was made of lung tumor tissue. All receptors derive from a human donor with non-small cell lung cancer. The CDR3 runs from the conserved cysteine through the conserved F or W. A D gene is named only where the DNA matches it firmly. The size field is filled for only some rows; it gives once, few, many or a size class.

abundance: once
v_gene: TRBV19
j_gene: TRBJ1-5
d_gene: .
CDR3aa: CASTPLGAGVKSNQPQHF
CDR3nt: TGTGCCAGTACTCCACTCGGGGCAGGGGTTAAAAGCAATCAGCCCCAGCATTTT

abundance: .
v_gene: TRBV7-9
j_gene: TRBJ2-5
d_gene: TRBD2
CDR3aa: CASSLKGGLAGVRETQYF
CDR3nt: TGTGCCAGCAGCTTAAAAGGTGGTCTAGCGGGAGTCCGCGAGACCCAGTACTTC

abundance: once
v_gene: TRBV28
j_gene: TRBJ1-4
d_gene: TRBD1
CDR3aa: CASSTTGTGMRKLFF
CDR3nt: TGTGCCAGCAGCACCACAGGGACAGGGATGAGGAAACTGTTTTTT

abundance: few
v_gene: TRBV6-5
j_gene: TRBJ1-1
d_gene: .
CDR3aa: CASSYRGVGGTEAFF
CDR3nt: TGTGCCAGCAGTTACCGGGGGGTGGGAGGGACTGAAGCTTTCTTT

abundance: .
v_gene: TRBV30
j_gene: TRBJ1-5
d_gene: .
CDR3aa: CAWNKGGGQSNQPQHF
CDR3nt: TGTGCCTGGAATAAGGGTGGTGGACAAAGCAATCAGCCCCAGCATTTT

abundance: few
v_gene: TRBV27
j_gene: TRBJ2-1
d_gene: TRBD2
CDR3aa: CASSLSSGRAVNEQFF
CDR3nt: TGTGCCAGCAGTTTATCTTCCGGGAGGGCCGTCAATGAGCAGTTCTTC

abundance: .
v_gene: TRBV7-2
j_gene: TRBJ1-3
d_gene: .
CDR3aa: CASSESTAGNTIYF
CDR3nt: TGTGCCAGCAGCGAGTCCACCGCTGGAAACACCATATATTTT

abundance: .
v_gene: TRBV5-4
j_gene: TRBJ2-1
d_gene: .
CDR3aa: CASSLRTGLNEQFF
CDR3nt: TGTGCCAGCAGCTTGAGGACAGGACTAAATGAGCAGTTCTTC

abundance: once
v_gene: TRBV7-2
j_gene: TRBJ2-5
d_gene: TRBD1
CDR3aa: CASSLGGTGQETQYF
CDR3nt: TGTGCCAGCAGCTTAGGCGGGACAGGGCAAGAGACCCAGTACTTC

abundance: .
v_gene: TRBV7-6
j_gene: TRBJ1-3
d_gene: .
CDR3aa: CASSLEPSEGNTIYF
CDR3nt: TGTGCCAGCAGCTTAGAGCCCTCCGAGGGGAACACCATATATTTT

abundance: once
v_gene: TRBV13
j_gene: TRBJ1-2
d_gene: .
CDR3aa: CASSLDNRGYTF
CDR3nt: TGTGCCAGCAGCTTAGACAATCGGGGCTACACCTTC

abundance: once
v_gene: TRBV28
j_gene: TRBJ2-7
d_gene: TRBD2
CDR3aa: CASSSWTSGRAEQYF
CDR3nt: TGTGCCAGCAGTTCTTGGACTAGCGGGAGGGCCGAGCAGTACTTC

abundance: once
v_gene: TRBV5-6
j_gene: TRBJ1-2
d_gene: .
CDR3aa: CASSLGPGPAHGYTF
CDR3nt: TGTGCCAGCAGCTTGGGTCCGGGGCCCGCGCATGGCTACACCTTC

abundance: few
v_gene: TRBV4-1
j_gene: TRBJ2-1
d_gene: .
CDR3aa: CASSQDDDNEQFF
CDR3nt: TGCGCCAGCAGCCAAGATGACGACAATGAGCAGTTCTTC

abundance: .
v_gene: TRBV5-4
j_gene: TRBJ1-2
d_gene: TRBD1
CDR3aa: CASSLGTGLYGYTF
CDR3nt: TGTGCCAGCAGCCTCGGGACAGGACTATATGGCTACACCTTC

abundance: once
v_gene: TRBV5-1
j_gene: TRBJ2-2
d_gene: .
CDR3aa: CASSLETGWNTGELFF
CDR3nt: TGCGCCAGCAGCTTGGAGACGGGTTGGAACACCGGGGAGCTGTTTTTT

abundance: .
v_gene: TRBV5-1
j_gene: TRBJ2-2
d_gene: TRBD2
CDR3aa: CASSLVLADQSNTGELFF
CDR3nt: TGCGCCAGCAGCTTGGTTCTAGCGGACCAATCGAACACCGGGGAGCTGTTTTTT

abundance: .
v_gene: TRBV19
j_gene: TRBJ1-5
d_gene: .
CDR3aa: CASRLPQQPQHF
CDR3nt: TGTGCCAGTAGGCTCCCCCAGCAGCCCCAGCATTTT

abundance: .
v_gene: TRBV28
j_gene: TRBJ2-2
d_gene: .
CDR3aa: CASSPRDTYTGELFF
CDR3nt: TGTGCCAGCAGTCCAAGGGACACCTACACCGGGGAGCTGTTTTTT

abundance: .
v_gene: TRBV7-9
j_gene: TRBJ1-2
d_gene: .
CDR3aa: CASSVQGEYGYTF
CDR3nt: TGTGCCAGCAGCGTACAGGGTGAATATGGCTACACCTTC

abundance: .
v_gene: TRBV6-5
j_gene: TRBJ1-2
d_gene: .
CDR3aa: CASSYSNGGGYGYTF
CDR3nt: TGTGCCAGCAGTTACTCGAACGGGGGGGGCTATGGCTACACCTTC

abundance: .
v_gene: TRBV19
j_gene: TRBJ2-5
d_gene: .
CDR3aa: CASSRDQQETQYF
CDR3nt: TGTGCCAGTAGTAGGGACCAGCAAGAGACCCAGTACTTC

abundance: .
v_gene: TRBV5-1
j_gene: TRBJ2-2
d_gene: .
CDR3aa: CASSLGGRPNTGELFF
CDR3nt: TGCGCCTCGTCACTGGGCGGCCGCCCGAACACCGGGGAGCTGTTTTTT

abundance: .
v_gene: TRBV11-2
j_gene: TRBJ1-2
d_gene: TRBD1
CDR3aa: CASSEGAGGGYTF
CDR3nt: TGTGCCAGCAGTGAGGGGGCAGGGGGTGGCTACACCTTC

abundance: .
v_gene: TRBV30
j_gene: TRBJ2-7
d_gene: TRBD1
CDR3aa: CACSIGGGQGYEQYF
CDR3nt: TGTGCCTGCTCCATTGGCGGGGGACAGGGCTACGAGCAGTACTTC

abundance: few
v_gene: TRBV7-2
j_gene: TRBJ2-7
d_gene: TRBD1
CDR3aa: CASSAGTGEGEQYF
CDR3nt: TGTGCCAGCAGCGCGGGGACAGGGGAGGGCGAGCAGTACTTC

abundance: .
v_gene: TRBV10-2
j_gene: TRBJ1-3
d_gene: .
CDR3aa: CASAPPINNFFSSGNTIYF
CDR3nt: TGCGCCAGCGCCCCGCCGATTAACAATTTCTTTAGCTCTGGAAACACCATATATTTT

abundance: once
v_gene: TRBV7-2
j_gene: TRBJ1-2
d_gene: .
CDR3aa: CASSYNRVGYTF
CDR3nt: TGTGCCAGCAGCTACAACAGGGTCGGCTACACCTTC

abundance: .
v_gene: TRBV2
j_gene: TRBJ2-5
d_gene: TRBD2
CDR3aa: CASSEAGAETQYF
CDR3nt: TGTGCCAGCAGTGAGGCGGGAGCCGAGACCCAGTACTTC

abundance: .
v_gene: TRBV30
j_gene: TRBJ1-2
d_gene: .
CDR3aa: CAWRGPGRGGGYTF
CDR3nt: TGTGCCTGGAGGGGCCCAGGGCGGGGCGGTGGCTACACCTTC

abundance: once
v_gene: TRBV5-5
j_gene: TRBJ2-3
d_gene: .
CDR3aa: CASSFTDTQYF
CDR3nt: TGTGCCAGCAGCTTCACAGATACGCAGTATTTT

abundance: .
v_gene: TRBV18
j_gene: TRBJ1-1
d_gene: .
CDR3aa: CASSGGAEAFF
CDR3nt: TGTGCCAGCTCAGGGGGCGCTGAAGCTTTCTTT

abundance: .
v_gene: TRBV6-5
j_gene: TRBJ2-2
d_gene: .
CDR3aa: CASSSPRELFF
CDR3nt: TGTGCCAGCAGCTCCCCCCGGGAGCTGTTTTTT

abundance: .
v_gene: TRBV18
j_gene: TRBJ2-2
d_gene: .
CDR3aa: CASSPPGRAGELFF
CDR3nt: TGTGCCAGCTCACCACCCGGCAGGGCCGGGGAGCTGTTTTTT

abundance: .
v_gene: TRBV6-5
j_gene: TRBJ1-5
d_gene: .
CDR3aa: CASSYLGGGHQHF
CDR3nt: TGTGCCAGCAGTTACCTAGGAGGGGGGCACCAGCATTTT

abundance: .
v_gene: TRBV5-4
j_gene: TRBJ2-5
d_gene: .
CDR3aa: CASSSRGGETQYF
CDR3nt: TGTGCCAGCAGCTCAAGGGGTGGAGAGACCCAGTACTTC

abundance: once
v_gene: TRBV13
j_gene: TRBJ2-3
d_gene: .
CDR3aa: CASSLDHRRLNTQYF
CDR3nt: TGTGCCAGCAGCTTAGACCACAGGCGCCTGAATACGCAGTATTTT

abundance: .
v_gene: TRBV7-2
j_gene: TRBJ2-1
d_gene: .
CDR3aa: CASSPPGYNEQFF
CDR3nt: TGTGCCAGCAGCCCGCCGGGTTACAATGAGCAGTTCTTC

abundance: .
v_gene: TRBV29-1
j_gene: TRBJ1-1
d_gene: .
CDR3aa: CSVSRGTEAFF
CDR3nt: TGCAGCGTTTCCAGGGGCACTGAAGCTTTCTTT

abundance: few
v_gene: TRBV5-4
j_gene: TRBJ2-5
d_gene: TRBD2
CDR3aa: CASQRGTSGQETQYF
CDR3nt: TGTGCCAGCCAACGGGGGACTAGCGGCCAAGAGACCCAGTACTTC

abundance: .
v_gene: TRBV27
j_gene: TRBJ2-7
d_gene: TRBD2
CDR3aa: CASSPAGEGYEQYF
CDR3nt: TGTGCCAGCAGTCCAGCGGGAGAGGGCTACGAGCAGTACTTC

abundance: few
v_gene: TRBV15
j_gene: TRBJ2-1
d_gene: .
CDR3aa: CATSRATGTISYNEQFF
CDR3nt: TGTGCCACCAGCAGGGCAACAGGGACCATCTCCTACAATGAGCAGTTCTTC

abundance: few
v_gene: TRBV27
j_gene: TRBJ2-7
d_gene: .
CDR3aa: CASSFGGSVSYEQYF
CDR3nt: TGTGCCAGCAGTTTTGGGGGGTCGGTCTCCTACGAGCAGTACTTC

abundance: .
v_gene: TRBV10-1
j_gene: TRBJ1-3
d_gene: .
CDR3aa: CASSESTGNTIYF
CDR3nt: TGCGCCAGCAGTGAGTCCACGGGAAACACCATATATTTT

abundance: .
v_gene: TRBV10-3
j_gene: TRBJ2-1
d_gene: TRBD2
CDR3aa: CAISVGREGSYNEQFF
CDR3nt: TGTGCCATCAGTGTTGGAAGGGAGGGCTCCTACAATGAGCAGTTCTTC

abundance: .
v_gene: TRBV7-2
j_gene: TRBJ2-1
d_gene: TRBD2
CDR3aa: CASSLVPGGNEQFF
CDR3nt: TGTGCCAGCAGCTTAGTTCCGGGGGGCAATGAGCAGTTCTTC

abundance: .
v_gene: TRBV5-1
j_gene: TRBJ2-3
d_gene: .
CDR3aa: CASSLGQTGDMADTQYF
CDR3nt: TGCGCCAGCAGCTTGGGGCAGACGGGAGATATGGCAGATACGCAGTATTTT

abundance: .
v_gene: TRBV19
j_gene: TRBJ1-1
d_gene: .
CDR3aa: CASSTDQWTQAFF
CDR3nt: TGTGCCAGTAGTACCGATCAATGGACTCAAGCTTTCTTT